This T cell receptor (beta chain) was recorded in a study of CD8 T cells in Susac syndrome. The T cells that were sequenced for TCR beta were CD8+ and CD4+ cells from blood. Per the germline V gene, CDR1 is SGDLS and CDR2 is YYNGEE. The CDR3 has 16 residues. V was clipped by 0 bases and J by 2 bases, with 14 bases between them. RNA, at roughly 0.5 to 1 ug, was reverse transcribed with random hexamers. The authors amplified TCR beta CDR3 across 54 Vbeta and 13 Jbeta using immunoSEQ multiplex PCR. One entry per CDR3 protein, called by TCRdb with MiXCR from the immunoSEQ multiplex PCR reads. The sample carries some 150,000 distinct CDR3 sequences, approximately 95% recorded once.

The chain joins TRBV9 to TRBJ2-5; D perhaps matches TRBD1 (6 bases). Sequenced: CD4+ T cells from PBMCs. The sequence derives from a human donor with Susac syndrome. The CDR3 sequence is CASSVGGQLLQETQYF. DNA of the CDR3: TGTGCCAGCAGCGTAGGGGGACAACTCCTGCAAGAGACCCAGTACTTC.